This TCR beta chain was sequenced during a study of T cell responses to AZD1222 COVID-19 vaccine. The study, taken as a whole, reports: Sampled repertoires all dated from after the peak T cell response. Among spike-specific TCRs, nearly half reportedly target unmutated variant regions. Spike-specific TCR repertoires showed rising breadth and depth after two AZD1222 doses. The study identified only five or six AZD1222 recipients as seropositive at baseline.

Trimming removed 1 base from V and 7 bases from J; junction bases left unmatched: 4. The CDR3 length is 14 residues. Germline loops: CDR1 SGHRS, CDR2 YFSETQ. Only in-frame clones appear in the TCRdb table, and some are missing; sequencing was by immunoSEQ multiplex PCR. The sample lists 100,000 to 150,000 clones, 70% to 90% seen once, with more than 9% in the top ten. About this clone: Its antigen is unidentified.

The material sequenced was peripheral blood, taken on day 0 of AZD1222 vaccination. The chain joins TRBV5-1 to TRBJ1-1; TRBD1 agrees at 10 bases. The source of this sequence is an adult in good health. The CDR3 loop reads CASSLRDRGNEAFF. The DNA of the CDR3 is TGCGCCAGCAGCTTGAGGGACAGGGGAAATGAAGCTTTCTTT.